These T cell receptor beta chains were read from a single sample in a study of PD-L1 blockade in urothelial cancer. The method was immunoSEQ multiplex PCR; TCRdb's version includes in-frame clones alone and lacks a portion of them. The table has fewer than 45,000 clones, 80% to 90% seen once. Sequencing was performed on PBMCs, taken around atezolizumab (anti-PD-L1) treatment. These receptors all come from a man between 60 and 75 years old with urothelial cancer. The CDR3 runs from the conserved cysteine through the conserved F or W. A D gene is named only where the DNA matches it firmly. A row's size may be missing; if present it is once, few, many or a size class.

>TRBD2|TRBV7-9|.
CASSLRGGGLAGSTDTQYF
>TRBD2|TRBV6-6|.
CASSATSGSNTGELFF
>TRBD2|TRBV15|.
CATSFRTSGGLTDTQYF
>TRBD1|TRBV6-5|.
CASTTGNQPQHF
>.|TRBV7-2|.
CASSLWTNGVYGYTF
>TRBD1|TRBV28|.
CASRTQGASYNEQFF
>.|TRBV6-1|.
CASSGSGATGELFF
>.|TRBV28|few
CASKTGGSNTEAFF
>TRBD2|TRBV14|.
CASSLRTGLAGSSTDTQYF
>TRBD2|TRBV18|.
CASSPGGGEQYF
>.|TRBV19|.
CASTLKPPGLDTGELFF
>TRBD1|TRBV5-1|.
CASSRGTGINEKLFF
>.|TRBV30|.
CAWSSDSSYEQYF
>TRBD2|TRBV6-1|.
CASSDPGTSGYNEQFF
>.|TRBV5-1|.
CASSDYGGETQYF
>.|TRBV5-4|.
CASSPQASGANVLTF
>TRBD2|TRBV29-1|.
CSVLTAGGNTDTQYF
>.|TRBV18|.
CASSHGASGDQPQHF
>.|TRBV6-1|.
CASMREYNEKLFF
>.|TRBV19|once
CASSIAGMGTEAFF
>TRBD1|TRBV10-2|.
CASATGQAMRNQPQHF
>TRBD2|TRBV7-3|.
CASSPGVAGGFDNEQFF
>TRBD1|TRBV7-8|.
CASSRRDRGYNEQFF